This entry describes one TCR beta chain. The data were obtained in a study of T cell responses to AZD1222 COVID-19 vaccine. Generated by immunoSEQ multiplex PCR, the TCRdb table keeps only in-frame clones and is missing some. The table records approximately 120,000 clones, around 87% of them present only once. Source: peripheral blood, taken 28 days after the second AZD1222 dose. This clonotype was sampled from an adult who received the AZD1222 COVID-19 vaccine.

The CDR3 is CATSERQGGMETQYF. CDR3 sequence (DNA): TGTGCCACCAGTGAGAGGCAGGGCGGCATGGAGACCCAGTACTTC. The chain has TRBV24-1 and TRBJ2-5, with D possibly TRBD1 on 5 matching bases. The V end was cut by 4 bases, the J end by 5 bases, with 16 bases between. The CDR3 covers 15 residues. Germline-derived CDR1 and CDR2 are KGHDR and SFDVKD.